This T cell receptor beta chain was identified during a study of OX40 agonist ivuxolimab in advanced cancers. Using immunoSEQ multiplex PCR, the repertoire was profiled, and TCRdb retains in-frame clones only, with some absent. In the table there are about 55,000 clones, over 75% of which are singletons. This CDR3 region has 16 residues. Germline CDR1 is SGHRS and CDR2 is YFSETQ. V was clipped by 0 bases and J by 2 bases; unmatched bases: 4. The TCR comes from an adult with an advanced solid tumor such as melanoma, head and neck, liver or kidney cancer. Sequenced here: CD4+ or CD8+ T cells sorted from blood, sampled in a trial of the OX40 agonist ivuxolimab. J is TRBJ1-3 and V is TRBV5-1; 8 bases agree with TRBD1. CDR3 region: CASSLAPGGPGNTIYF. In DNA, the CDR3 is TGCGCCAGCAGCTTGGCCCCAGGGGGCCCTGGAAACACCATATATTTT.